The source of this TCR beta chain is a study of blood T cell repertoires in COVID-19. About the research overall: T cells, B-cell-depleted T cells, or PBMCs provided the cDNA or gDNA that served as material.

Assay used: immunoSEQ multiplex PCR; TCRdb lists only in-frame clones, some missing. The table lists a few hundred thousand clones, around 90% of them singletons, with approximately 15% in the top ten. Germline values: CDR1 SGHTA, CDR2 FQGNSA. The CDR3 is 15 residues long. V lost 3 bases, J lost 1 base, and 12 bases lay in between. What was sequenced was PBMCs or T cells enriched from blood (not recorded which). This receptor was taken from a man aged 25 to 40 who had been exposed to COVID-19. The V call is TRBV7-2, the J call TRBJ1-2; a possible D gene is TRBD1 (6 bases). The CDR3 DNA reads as TGTGCCAGCAGCTTTAGGGGGGGCCTTAACTATGGCTACACCTTC. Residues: CASSFRGGLNYGYTF.